This T cell receptor (beta chain) was identified in a study of regulatory T cells in long-lasting Graves disease. Study-wide background: More than 5 years of antithyroid drugs with positive TSH receptor antibodies defined persistent Graves' disease.

From germline, CDR1 is DFQATT and CDR2 SNEGSKA (reference sequence). The CDR3 consists of 13 residues. V dropped 3 bases and J dropped 5 bases, with 14 bases sitting between them. Time point indicated: persistent/refractory GD, antithyroid drugs over 5 years with positive TRAb. After RNA was extracted from PBMCs, the TCR library was made from it. It was American Thyroid Association guidelines that determined Graves' disease diagnosis. This clonotype was found many times. According to the study, TCR beta libraries were built with iRepertoire HTBI primers and CDR3-region Arm-PCR. Original analysis: The samples included approximately 60 TRBV and some 15 TRBJ segments. TCRdb recomputed calls from the multiplex PCR reads with MiXCR, one row per CDR3 protein. TCRdb assigned the V and J calls; the authors' analysis was not used. The table records 300,000 to 500,000 distinct CDR3 sequences, about a fifth of them present only once.

The source of this sequence is a female donor with Graves disease. The sequences come from peripheral blood mononuclear cells (PBMCs), collected when the disease was refractory, from a patient treated with antithyroid drugs. V and J are TRBV20-1 and TRBJ2-7; D perhaps matches TRBD2 (5 bases). This chain's CDR3 is CSASGVRIHEQYF. For the CDR3, the DNA is TGCAGTGCTAGCGGGGTCCGCATTCACGAGCAGTACTTC.